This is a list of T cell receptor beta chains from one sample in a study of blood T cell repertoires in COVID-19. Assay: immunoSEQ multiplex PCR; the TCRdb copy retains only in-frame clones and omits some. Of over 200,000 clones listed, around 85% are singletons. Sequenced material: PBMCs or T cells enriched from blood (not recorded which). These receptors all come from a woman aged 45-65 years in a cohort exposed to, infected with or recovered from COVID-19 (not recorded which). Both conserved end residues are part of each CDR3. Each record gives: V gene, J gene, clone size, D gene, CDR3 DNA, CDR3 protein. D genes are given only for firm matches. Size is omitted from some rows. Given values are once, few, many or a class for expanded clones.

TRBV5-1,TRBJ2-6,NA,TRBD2,TGCGCCAGCAGCAACGGACTAGCGGGGTCTGGGGCCAACGTCCTGACTTTC,CASSNGLAGSGANVLTF
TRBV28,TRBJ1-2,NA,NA,TGTGCCAGCACCCCTAACGGGGGGGTGTGGGGCTACACCTTC,CASTPNGGVWGYTF
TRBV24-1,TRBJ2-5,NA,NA,TGTGCCACCAGTGTCAGGTACTCACCCGGAGAGACCCAGTACTTC,CATSVRYSPGETQYF
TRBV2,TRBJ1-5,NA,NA,TGTGCCAGCAGTGAGGACAGTCCCAATCAGCCCCAGCATTTT,CASSEDSPNQPQHF
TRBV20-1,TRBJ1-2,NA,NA,TGCAGTTCAGGACAGAACTATGGCTACACCTTC,CSSGQNYGYTF
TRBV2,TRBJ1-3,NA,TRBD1,TGTGCCAGCAGTGAACGAACCGGGACAGGGTTAAACACCATATATTTT,CASSERTGTGLNTIYF
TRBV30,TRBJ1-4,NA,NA,TGTGCCTGGGGCAACCGTGGGGCCTATACTAATGAAAAACTGTTTTTT,CAWGNRGAYTNEKLFF
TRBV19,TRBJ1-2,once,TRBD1,TGTGCCAGTATAGACAGGGGGCGCGTGGACTATGGCTACACCTTC,CASIDRGRVDYGYTF
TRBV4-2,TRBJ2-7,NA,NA,TGTGCCAGCAGCCAAGAGTCTAGCACCTACGAGCAGTACTTC,CASSQESSTYEQYF
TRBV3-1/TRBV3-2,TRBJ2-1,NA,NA,TGTGCCAGCAGCCAAGCACAGTTCAATGAGCAGTTCTTC,CASSQAQFNEQFF
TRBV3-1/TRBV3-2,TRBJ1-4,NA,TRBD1,TGTGCCAGCAGCCCTACGCAACACCGGGACAGGGGAGGAAAACTGTTTTTT,CASSPTQHRDRGGKLFF
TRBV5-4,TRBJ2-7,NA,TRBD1,TGTGCCAGCAGCTTGTTAGGGGACAGGGACGAGCAGTACTTC,CASSLLGDRDEQYF
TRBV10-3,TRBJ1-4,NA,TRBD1,TGTGCCATCAGGAAAGGCTTAGGACAGGGAGACGAAAAACTGTTTTTT,CAIRKGLGQGDEKLFF
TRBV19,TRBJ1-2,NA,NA,TGTGCCAGTACCACCGGCCCCGGGTATGGCTACACCTTC,CASTTGPGYGYTF
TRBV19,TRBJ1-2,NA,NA,TGTGCCAGTAGTTTAAGGGGACACCACGAGAGTGGCTACACCTTC,CASSLRGHHESGYTF
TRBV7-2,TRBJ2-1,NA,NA,TGTGCCAGCAGCTTAAATTGGGGCGACAATGAGCAGTTCTTC,CASSLNWGDNEQFF
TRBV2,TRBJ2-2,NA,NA,TGTGCCAGCGGTCAGGGGATCTCAGCCGGGGAGCTGTTTTTT,CASGQGISAGELFF
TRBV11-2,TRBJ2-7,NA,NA,TGTGCCAGCAGCCTCGAATACGACTTATACGAGCAGTACTTC,CASSLEYDLYEQYF
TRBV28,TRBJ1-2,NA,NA,TGTGCCAGCAGTTTGATTAGTGGACAGCTTAGTGGGTACTACACCTTC,CASSLISGQLSGYYTF
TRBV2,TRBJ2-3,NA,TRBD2,TGTGCCAGCAGTGAAACTAGCGAGGCAGATACGCAGTATTTT,CASSETSEADTQYF
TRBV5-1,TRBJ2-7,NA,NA,TGCGCCAGCAGCTTGGCCCCCGCCTCCTCGGGCGAGCAGTACTTC,CASSLAPASSGEQYF
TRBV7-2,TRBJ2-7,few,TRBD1,TGTGCCAGCAGCTTAACGGCGACAGGGTATCCCGAGCAGTACTTC,CASSLTATGYPEQYF